Below are 28 T cell receptor beta chains sequenced from a single sample in a study of T cell changes during pregnancy in multiple sclerosis (dated by TCRdb to the late 2010s). The library was built by means of the immunoSEQ multiplex PCR assay. The immuneACCESS repertoire file appears here via TCRdb, limited to in-frame rearrangements. These files lack a portion of the clones; in checked studies, under half of the deficit traces to unresolved V genes, and the cause of the others is not known. This sample gives 50,000 or so clones in total; about 90% of them show up just once. The top ten constitute approximately 0.29% of the sample. The source was CD4+ T cells from peripheral blood mononuclear cells, collected in the second trimester of pregnancy. The receptor set was obtained from a female donor with multiple sclerosis, enrolled in a pregnancy study.

This clone was seen only once. The chain employs TRBV5-1 and TRBJ2-3; TRBD2 matches at 16 bases. This CDR3 has 18 residues. Per germline, CDR1 SGHRS and CDR2 YFSETQ. The V and J ends lost 3 bases and 4 bases, in that order; junction bases with no gene match: 8. CDR3 amino acids: CASSYNPGLAGGSDTQYF. CDR3 nucleotide sequence: TGCGCCAGCAGCTATAACCCGGGACTAGCGGGAGGGTCAGATACGCAGTATTTT.

The rearrangement uses TRBV6-5 and TRBJ1-1; 7 nucleotides match TRBD1. Germline values: CDR1 MNHEY, CDR2 SVGAGI. This CDR3 is 14 amino acids long. J gave up 4 bases and V 2 bases, and 4 bases lay outside the gene matches. CDR3 loop: CASSYNRGVTEAFF. The CDR3 DNA follows: TGTGCCAGCAGTTACAACAGGGGCGTCACTGAAGCTTTCTTT.

The chain has TRBV7-9 and TRBJ1-1, with TRBD1 identical over 8 bases. V was pared by 5 bases and J by 3 bases, with 5 bases of the junction left unmatched. The CDR3 loop spans 14 amino acids. The germline V gene has CDR1 SEHNR and CDR2 FQNEAQ (reference sequence). CDR3 amino acids: CASSRTTGDTEAFF. CDR3 nucleotide sequence: TGTGCCAGCAGCCGCACGACAGGGGACACTGAAGCTTTCTTT.

CDR3 region: CASQRQGSVTGELFF. CDR3 DNA: TGTGCCAGCCAAAGACAGGGCTCGGTCACCGGGGAGCTGTTTTTT. The chain employs TRBV9 and TRBJ2-2, with TRBD1 identical over 7 bases. The V gene's germline CDR1 is SGDLS and CDR2 YYNGEE. The CDR3 has 15 amino acids. Trimming removed 7 bases from V and 4 bases from J; junction bases left unmatched: 10.

The gene calls are TRBV27 and TRBJ1-6; D gene unclear. The CDR3 consists of 16 residues. Germline V gene sequence: CDR1 MNHEY, CDR2 SMNVEV (reference sequence). Trimming took off 4 bases at V and 0 bases at J, with 10 bases between the two ends. The CDR3 coding sequence is TGTGCCAGCAGTTCGGAAAGCGGCTCCTATAATTCACCCCTCCACTTT. It encodes CASSSESGSYNSPLHF.

The chain is built from TRBV23-1 and TRBJ1-5; D unclear. TRBV23-1 is an open reading frame whose function is uncertain. There are 17 residues in the CDR3. V gave up 3 bases and J gave up 2 bases, with 17 bases separating them. The CDR3 region is CASSHVLEGRGNQPQHF. The CDR3 nucleotides read TGCGCCAGCAGTCATGTGCTTGAGGGCCGGGGCAATCAGCCCCAGCATTTT.

DNA of the CDR3: TGTGCCTGGAGTTCGGGTCAGCTTGCCTACGAGCAGTACTTC. Translation: CAWSSGQLAYEQYF. V is TRBV30 and J is TRBJ2-7; D gene unclear. The CDR3 totals 14 residues. V was shortened by 2 bases and J by 2 bases, with 13 bases between the two germline ends. The V gene's germline CDR1 is GTSNPN and CDR2 SVGIG (reference sequence). The variable domain in full, with the rest retrieved from reference TRBV30 and TRBJ2-7, is SQTIHQWPATLVQPVGSPLSLECTVEGTSNPNLYWYRQAAGRGLQLLFYSVGIGQISSEVPQNLSASRPQDRQFILSSKKLLLSDSGFYLCAWSSGQLAYEQYFGPGTRLTVT.

The V call is TRBV18, the J call TRBJ2-2, with D hard to call. The CDR3 covers 16 residues. The germline V and J ends were trimmed by 2 bases and 1 base, with 11 bases remaining between them. The V gene's germline CDR1 is KGHSH and CDR2 LQKENI. The chain's CDR3 is CASSPFSRQNTGELFF. The CDR3 DNA reads as TGTGCCAGCTCACCATTTAGTAGACAGAACACCGGGGAGCTGTTTTTT.

The chain employs TRBV28 and TRBJ1-5; unclear D gene. Trimming left V 4 bases short and J 3 bases short, with 10 bases between. The CDR3 is 14 amino acids. Germline values: CDR1 MDHEN, CDR2 SYDVKM. Written as DNA, the CDR3 is TGTGCCAGCAGTTACCCCCGGGACAATCAGCCCCAGCATTTT. Translating it yields CASSYPRDNQPQHF. The whole variable domain, filled in from reference TRBV28 and TRBJ1-5, reads DVKVTQSSRYLVKRTGEKVFLECVQDMDHENMFWYRQDPGLGLRLIYFSYDVKMKEKGDIPEGYSVSREKKERFSLILESASTNQTSMYLCASSYPRDNQPQHFGDGTRLSIL.

The rearrangement uses TRBV6-1 and TRBJ2-7; weak D call: TRBD1 (6 bases). Germline CDR1 MNHNS, CDR2 SASEGT. The V and J ends lost 5 bases and 6 bases respectively, with 17 bases between them. The CDR3 contains 14 residues. The chain's CDR3 is CASSPLTGPGEQYF. The CDR3 coding sequence is TGTGCCAGCAGTCCATTGACAGGTCCGGGCGAGCAGTACTTC.

This chain links TRBV11-3 with TRBJ2-7; 7 nucleotides align to TRBD2. This CDR3 has 14 residues. Germline CDR1 SGHNT, CDR2 YENEEA. V shed 5 bases, J shed 6 bases, and the junction held 10 bases outside the gene matches. CDR3 DNA: TGTGCCAGCAGCCAGGCCGGGACTAATTCCGAGCAGTACTTC. Residues: CASSQAGTNSEQYF.

V gene TRBV18 combines with J gene TRBJ2-1, with a possible D match to TRBD1 (5 bases). This CDR3 spans 13 amino acids. Trimming cost V 6 bases and J 7 bases, with 13 bases left between them. The germline V gene encodes CDR1 KGHSH and CDR2 LQKENI. In DNA, the CDR3 is TGTGCCAGCTCCCTAGACAGACCTAATGAGCAGTTCTTC. Translating gives CASSLDRPNEQFF. Complete variable domain (other parts from reference TRBV18 and TRBJ2-1): NAGVMQNPRHLVRRRGQEARLRCSPMKGHSHVYWYRQLPEEGLKFMVYLQKENIIDESGMPKERFSAEFPKEGPSILRIQQVVRGDSAAYFCASSLDRPNEQFFGPGTRLTVL.

The chain links TRBV30 to TRBJ1-6; TRBD1 matches 8 bases. CDR1 and CDR2 from the germline V gene are GTSNPN and SVGIG (reference sequence). The CDR3 sequence is 20 residues long. The ends lost 0 bases at V and 8 bases at J; junction bases unmatched: 21. DNA for the CDR3: TGTGCCTGGAGTGTAGTTCTTGTGACAGGGGTCGGATATGTCCATTCACCCCTCCACTTT. This codes for CAWSVVLVTGVGYVHSPLHF.

The chain links TRBV27 to TRBJ2-5; 10 bases line up with TRBD2. This CDR3 contains 16 residues. Germline V gene data show CDR1 as MNHEY and CDR2 as SMNVEV (reference sequence). V dropped 3 bases and J dropped 3; count of bases not matched to a gene: 7. CDR3 sequence reads: CASSFLESGGEETQYF. CDR3 nucleotides: TGTGCCAGCAGTTTTCTTGAAAGCGGGGGGGAAGAGACCCAGTACTTC.

Written as DNA, the CDR3 is TGTGCCAGCAGCCCTACCAATTTGCAGGGCATCCTCTATGGCTACACCTTC. It yields the protein CASSPTNLQGILYGYTF. This chain links TRBV7-3 with TRBJ1-2; D is possibly TRBD1 (5 bases). This CDR3 region has 17 residues. CDR1 is SGHTA, CDR2 FQGTGA, per germline. With 5 bases removed from V and 4 bases from J, the gap between germline ends came to 23 bases. Full variable domain (rest looked up from reference TRBV7-3 and TRBJ1-2): GAGVSQTPSNKVTEKGKYVELRCDPISGHTALYWYRQSLGQGPEFLIYFQGTGAADDSGLPNDRFFAVRPEGSVSTLKIQRTERGDSAVYLCASSPTNLQGILYGYTFGSGTRLTVV.

The chain joins TRBV19 to TRBJ1-4; 9 nucleotides line up with TRBD1. Germline V lookup: CDR1 LNHDA, CDR2 SQIVND (reference sequence). The V gene end was trimmed by 7 bases and the J gene end by 8 bases; junction bases not matched to a gene: 11. The CDR3 has 15 residues. The DNA for the CDR3 is TGTGCCAGTACGGACCCGGGACAGGGCCTCGAAAAACTGTTTTTT. This codes for CASTDPGQGLEKLFF.

The genes are TRBV19 and TRBJ2-3, with TRBD2 matching over 8 bases. This CDR3 is built from 16 residues. Germline loops: CDR1 LNHDA, CDR2 SQIVND (reference sequence). V was clipped by 1 base and J by 5 bases; unmatched bases: 8. For the CDR3, the DNA is TGTGCCAGTAGTATAGTCGGGGGGGGGTCGGGAGATACGCAGTATTTT. Protein product: CASSIVGGGSGDTQYF.

The rearrangement uses TRBV5-6 and TRBJ2-1; 11 bases fit TRBD2. The CDR3 is 15 amino acids. The germline V gene has CDR1 SGHDT and CDR2 YYEEEE. V lost 1 base to trimming and J lost 7 bases; unmatched junction nucleotides: 4. The CDR3 spells CASSLLAGGRNEQFF. In nucleotides, the CDR3 is TGTGCCAGCAGCTTGCTAGCGGGGGGCCGGAATGAGCAGTTCTTC.

The chain uses TRBV6-1 and TRBJ2-1; D gene uncertain. The V end was cut by 3 bases, the J end by 4 bases, with 4 bases between. This CDR3 has 12 residues. Per the germline V gene, CDR1 is MNHNS and CDR2 is SASEGT. CDR3 sequence: CASSDRYNEQFF. In nucleotides, the CDR3 is TGTGCCAGCAGTGACAGGTACAATGAGCAGTTCTTC.

This chain connects TRBV30 to TRBJ1-1; TRBD1 is a possible D gene (6 bases). The germline V and J ends were trimmed by 8 bases and 6 bases, with 16 bases remaining between them. The CDR3 is 12 residues long. Germline lookup yields CDR1 GTSNPN and CDR2 SVGIG (reference sequence). DNA for the CDR3: TGTGCCGTGCTATCACGGACAGCTGAAGCTTTCTTT. This translates into CAVLSRTAEAFF.

This chain links TRBV6-6 with TRBJ2-2, with 7 bases lining up with TRBD1. CDR3 length: 15 amino acids. Germline CDR1 is MNHNY and CDR2 is SVGAGI (reference sequence). Trimming took 0 bases from V and 4 from J; bases not matched to a gene: 2. CDR3 sequence: CASSYSDRVTGELFF. CDR3 in DNA: TGTGCCAGCAGTTACTCCGACAGGGTCACCGGGGAGCTGTTTTTT.

V and J are TRBV18 and TRBJ1-1, with TRBD1 matching 8 bases. V dropped 5 bases and J dropped 4; count of bases not matched to a gene: 3. Germline assignment: CDR1 KGHSH and CDR2 LQKENI. The CDR3 contains 13 residues. This chain's CDR3 is CASSDGQGTEAFF. CDR3 nucleotide sequence: TGTGCCAGCTCAGATGGACAGGGCACTGAAGCTTTCTTT.

This clone came up once. This chain connects TRBV28 to TRBJ1-6; tentative D call: TRBD1 (6 bases). V shed 3 bases and J shed 9 bases, with 12 bases lying between them. This CDR3 region has 14 residues. Looked up from germline, CDR1 is MDHEN and CDR2 is SYDVKM. CDR3: CASSFRGNASPLHF. CDR3 in DNA: TGTGCCAGCAGTTTTAGGGGGAACGCTTCACCCCTCCACTTT.

The J gene is TRBJ2-5, the V gene TRBV5-1; no clear D gene. The CDR3 consists of 13 residues. Looked up from germline, CDR1 is SGHRS and CDR2 is YFSETQ. The germline V and J ends were trimmed by 3 bases and 5 bases, with 11 bases remaining between them. CDR3 residues: CASSSQIRETQYF. The CDR3 DNA reads as TGCGCCAGCAGCTCACAGATAAGGGAGACCCAGTACTTC.

This chain joins TRBV28 and TRBJ1-6; D not resolved. This CDR3 has 15 residues. Trimming left V 2 bases short and J 7 bases short, with 12 bases between. CDR1 MDHEN and CDR2 SYDVKM come from the germline V gene. CDR3 loop: CASSLDLGRNSPLHF. The DNA for the CDR3 is TGTGCCAGCAGTTTAGATCTGGGGAGGAATTCACCCCTCCACTTT. The complete variable domain, with remaining parts taken from reference TRBV28 and TRBJ1-6, reads DVKVTQSSRYLVKRTGEKVFLECVQDMDHENMFWYRQDPGLGLRLIYFSYDVKMKEKGDIPEGYSVSREKKERFSLILESASTNQTSMYLCASSLDLGRNSPLHFGNGTRLTVT.

V gene TRBV9 combines with J gene TRBJ1-2; TRBD1 agrees at 7 bases. Trimming at V came to 2 bases and at J to 1 base, leaving 5 bases not matched to a gene. The germline V gene encodes CDR1 SGDLS and CDR2 YYNGEE. This CDR3 region has 15 residues. This chain's CDR3 is CASSVGTAHNYGYTF. The DNA of the CDR3 is TGTGCCAGCAGCGTCGGGACAGCTCATAACTATGGCTACACCTTC.

The V and J genes are TRBV5-1 and TRBJ2-1; TRBD1 might be the D (7 bases). The CDR3 is made up of 16 amino acids. V dropped 5 bases and J dropped 7 bases, with 22 bases sitting between them. Germline V gives CDR1 SGHRS, CDR2 YFSETQ. The CDR3 reads CASSFGYQGGRNEQFF. For the CDR3, the DNA is TGCGCCAGCAGTTTTGGGTACCAGGGGGGTCGAAATGAGCAGTTCTTC.

The chain employs TRBV6-1 and TRBJ2-3, with D possibly TRBD2 on 6 matching bases. This CDR3 comprises 15 residues. The V end was cut by 6 bases, the J end by 3 bases, with 16 bases between. Germline V gives CDR1 MNHNS, CDR2 SASEGT. CDR3 DNA: TGTGCCAGCAGGAACGAGGGTCTAGCGACAGATACGCAGTATTTT. Translating it yields CASRNEGLATDTQYF.